The clone carrying this T cell receptor (beta chain) has ten or more counts. What it binds is unknown. The sample comes from a study of T-cell memory formation after mild COVID-19. Germline assignment: CDR1 SGHRS and CDR2 YFSETQ. CDR3 length: 16 residues. Losses at the gene ends were 4 bases for V and 7 bases for J; bases not matched to a gene: 11. Study findings and constraints: Day 15 to 85 contracting clones showed balanced CD4/CD8; later expanders leaned CD4+.

TCRdb used MiXCR to reprocess the 5' RACE reads, holding one entry per CDR3 protein. The sample yields 50,000 to 75,000 distinct CDR3 sequences, around 10% seen once. What was sequenced was PBMCs or a T cell subset sorted from them (not recorded which). This sequence originates from a young man who had mild COVID-19 (a few samples of this study predate the infection). Cell type and time point are not known. This chain uses TRBV5-1 with TRBJ2-1; TRBD2 aligns across 10 bases. The CDR3 region is CASSVRPSGGGNEQFF. The DNA of the CDR3 is TGCGCCAGCAGCGTGAGGCCTAGCGGGGGTGGGAATGAGCAGTTCTTC.